The 31 T cell receptor beta chains given below trace back to one sample, sequenced in a study of blood T cell repertoires in COVID-19 (dated by TCRdb to the early 2020s). The library relied on the immunoSEQ multiplex PCR assay. TCRdb holds this immuneACCESS table with in-frame rearrangements only. Some clones are missing; in checked studies, unresolved V genes explain under half, and the rest has no known cause. The sample includes about 300,000 clones, with 85% observed a single time. Clones ranked in the top ten supply under 2% of the sample. The sequenced sample consisted of PBMCs or T cells enriched from blood (not recorded which). These receptors all come from a woman aged 25 to 39 who had been exposed to COVID-19.

The rearrangement uses TRBV4-2 and TRBJ2-2, with 10 bases matching TRBD2. J lost 8 bases, V lost 0 bases, and 6 bases had no gene match. This CDR3 contains 16 residues. Germline V gene lookup returns CDR1 LGHNA and CDR2 YNFKEQ. The CDR3 nucleotides are TGTGCCAGCAGCCAAGACCCAGCGGGGGGGCAAGGGGAGCTGTTTTTT. It codes for CASSQDPAGGQGELFF.

The chain combines TRBV19 with TRBJ1-1; 8 positions match TRBD1. The ends lost 5 bases at V and 3 bases at J; junction bases unmatched: 5. Germline V gene lookup returns CDR1 LNHDA and CDR2 SQIVND (reference sequence). The CDR3 covers 14 residues. The CDR3 is CASSDQGAYTEAFF. In nucleotides, the CDR3 is TGTGCCAGTAGTGATCAGGGGGCGTACACTGAAGCTTTCTTT.

The count of this clone is one. The CDR3 bases are TGTGCCAGCAGCTACAACACCCAAGAGACCCAGTACTTC. This gives the protein CASSYNTQETQYF. This sequence joins TRBV5-4 and TRBJ2-5; D is unresolved. CDR3 length: 13 amino acids. V was shortened by 3 bases and J by 1 base, with 7 bases between the two germline ends. Per germline, CDR1 SGHNT and CDR2 YYREEE (reference sequence).

The genes are TRBV7-2 and TRBJ2-7; D perhaps matches TRBD1 (6 bases). The ends were cut back, 5 bases at V and 3 bases at J, with 14 bases in the middle. This CDR3 contains 14 residues. Germline V lookup: CDR1 SGHTA, CDR2 FQGNSA. In nucleotides, the CDR3 is TGTGCCAGCAGCCCCGTGACAGGTAACTACGAGCAGTACTTC. Translating gives CASSPVTGNYEQYF.

The chain combines TRBV28 with TRBJ1-5, with D hard to call. Germline assignment: CDR1 MDHEN and CDR2 SYDVKM. The CDR3 length is 15 residues. The V and J ends lost 6 bases and 2 bases respectively, with 14 bases between them. The chain's CDR3 is CASRGGEVGNQPQHF. CDR3 coding DNA: TGTGCCAGCAGGGGTGGAGAAGTTGGCAATCAGCCCCAGCATTTT. The full variable domain, rest sourced from reference TRBV28 and TRBJ1-5, is DVKVTQSSRYLVKRTGEKVFLECVQDMDHENMFWYRQDPGLGLRLIYFSYDVKMKEKGDIPEGYSVSREKKERFSLILESASTNQTSMYLCASRGGEVGNQPQHFGDGTRLSIL.

The gene calls are TRBV28 and TRBJ2-7; TRBD1 aligns across 8 bases. J lost 2 bases, V lost 3 bases, and 6 bases had no gene match. The germline V gene encodes CDR1 MDHEN and CDR2 SYDVKM. This CDR3 has 15 residues. In DNA form, the CDR3 reads TGTGCCAGCAGTTTCCGGGACAGGTTAACCTACGAGCAGTACTTC. Protein product: CASSFRDRLTYEQYF.

The V and J genes are TRBV10-1 and TRBJ1-2; D gene unclear. The CDR3 is 15 amino acids. V was pared by 4 bases and J by 5 bases, with 17 bases between. Germline V lookup: CDR1 WNHNN, CDR2 SYGVQD (reference sequence). The CDR3 region has the DNA TGCGCCAGCAGTGGCCCTTGGCAGGCGTTATATGGCTACACCTTC. Protein: CASSGPWQALYGYTF.

The rearrangement uses TRBV5-8 and TRBJ1-2; 9 bases line up with TRBD1. Germline assignment: CDR1 SGHTS and CDR2 YDEGEE. V lost 6 bases and J lost 3; bases outside the gene matches: 9. The CDR3 has 15 residues. CDR3 in amino acids: CASTILTGGDYGYTF. The CDR3 bases are TGTGCCAGCACCATATTAACAGGGGGCGACTATGGCTACACCTTC.

This clone occurred once. This chain connects TRBV11-3 to TRBJ1-1, with 7 bases lining up with TRBD1. This CDR3 is 20 amino acids long. V trimming: 0 bases; J trimming: 1 base; junction bases outside the gene matches: 17. Germline loops: CDR1 SGHNT, CDR2 YENEEA. The DNA of the CDR3 is TGTGCCAGCAGCTTAGAACGACGTTGGGATTCGGACAGGAGGAACACTGAAGCTTTCTTT. Translating it yields CASSLERRWDSDRRNTEAFF.

The V call is TRBV30, the J call TRBJ2-3; 8 bases match TRBD1. The V and J ends lost 2 bases and 4 bases, in that order; junction bases with no gene match: 8. Germline CDR1 and CDR2: GTSNPN and SVGIG (reference sequence). The CDR3 covers 15 residues. The CDR3 reads CAWSPGQGKADTQYF. The CDR3 coding sequence is TGTGCCTGGAGTCCTGGACAGGGAAAGGCAGATACGCAGTATTTT.

The CDR3 region has the DNA TGTGCCAGCACTCTCCGTACTTACACCGGGGAGCTGTTTTTT. Protein sequence: CASTLRTYTGELFF. This chain joins TRBV28 and TRBJ2-2; D call uncertain. The CDR3 sequence is 14 residues long. V dropped 7 bases and J dropped 3 bases, with 12 bases sitting between them. CDR1 and CDR2 from the germline V gene are MDHEN and SYDVKM.

The chain couples TRBV28 to TRBJ1-5; TRBD1 aligns across 9 bases. This CDR3 has 14 residues. Germline CDR1 and CDR2: MDHEN and SYDVKM. V lost 6 bases to trimming and J lost 4 bases; unmatched junction nucleotides: 4. The CDR3 loop reads CASRETGGNQPQHF. CDR3 coding DNA: TGTGCCAGCAGGGAGACAGGGGGTAATCAGCCCCAGCATTTT.

The J gene is TRBJ2-7, the V gene TRBV2, with unresolved D. Germline lookup yields CDR1 SNHLY and CDR2 FYNNEI. This CDR3 is built from 13 residues. V dropped 4 bases and J dropped 0 bases, with 7 bases sitting between them. This CDR3 is CASSATVSYEQYF. DNA of the CDR3: TGTGCCAGCAGTGCCACAGTCTCCTACGAGCAGTACTTC.

The chain uses TRBV9 and TRBJ1-3; 7 nucleotides agree with TRBD1. The CDR3 length is 16 residues. J was trimmed by 0 bases and V by 0 bases; bases with no gene match: 3. Germline CDR1 and CDR2: SGDLS and YYNGEE. Here the CDR3 DNA reads TGTGCCAGCAGCGTAGGGGACAGCTACTCTGGAAACACCATATATTTT. Translated: CASSVGDSYSGNTIYF.

This rearrangement joins TRBV5-8 to TRBJ1-2; TRBD1 aligns across 10 bases. V dropped 3 bases and J dropped 0; count of bases not matched to a gene: 2. The CDR3 loop spans 15 amino acids. CDR1 and CDR2 (germline): SGHTS, YDEGEE. In DNA form, the CDR3 reads TGTGCCAGCAGCTGGGGGACAGGGGCTAACTATGGCTACACCTTC. Encoded protein: CASSWGTGANYGYTF.

CDR3 nucleotides: TGTGCCTGGAGTTATAGTCCTGAAGCTTTCTTT. Amino acid sequence: CAWSYSPEAFF. This chain uses TRBV30 with TRBJ1-1, with D unclear. This CDR3 is 11 amino acids long. V was pared by 2 bases and J by 6 bases, with 7 bases between. Germline CDR1 GTSNPN, CDR2 SVGIG (reference sequence).

A few counts support this clone. The V call is TRBV30, the J call TRBJ1-1; D possibly corresponds to TRBD1 (5 bases). The CDR3 consists of 13 residues. Per germline, CDR1 GTSNPN and CDR2 SVGIG (reference sequence). V lost 3 bases to trimming and J lost 11 bases, with 19 bases between them. CDR3 in DNA: TGTGCCTGGAGGAGTTTCAGCGGGACGAAGGCTTTCTTT. Its translation: CAWRSFSGTKAFF.

The rearrangement joins TRBV9 to TRBJ1-2; possible D gene TRBD1, 6 bases. The V end was cut by 3 bases, the J end by 3 bases, with 24 bases between. Germline CDR1 reads SGDLS; CDR2 reads YYNGEE. The CDR3 loop spans 18 amino acids. The CDR3 sequence is CASSARLPLRDTDYGYTF. CDR3 DNA: TGTGCCAGCAGCGCACGTCTCCCCCTCCGGGACACCGACTATGGCTACACCTTC. Together with reference TRBV9 and TRBJ1-2, the CDR3 gives the full variable domain: DSGVTQTPKHLITATGQRVTLRCSPRSGDLSVYWYQQSLDQGLQFLIQYYNGEERAKGNILERFSAQQFPDLHSELNLSSLELGDSALYFCASSARLPLRDTDYGYTFGSGTRLTVV.

The V gene is TRBV7-2, the J gene TRBJ1-4; 7 positions match TRBD1. The CDR3 contains 15 residues. Germline lookup yields CDR1 SGHTA and CDR2 FQGNSA. Unmatched junction bases numbered 10, after V lost 5 bases and J lost 7 bases. CDR3 in amino acids: CASSQGTARGEKLFF. CDR3 coding DNA: TGTGCCAGCAGCCAAGGGACAGCGAGGGGTGAAAAACTGTTTTTT.

The rearrangement uses TRBV5-1 and TRBJ2-1; the match to TRBD2 covers 10 bases. The CDR3 loop spans 16 amino acids. CDR1 SGHRS and CDR2 YFSETQ come from the germline V gene. After removal of 1 base from V and 10 bases from J, the junction contained 11 bases not matched to a gene. This CDR3 reads CASSLTPSGSPSEQFF. DNA for the CDR3: TGCGCCAGCAGCTTGACACCTAGCGGGAGTCCATCCGAGCAGTTCTTC.

This chain's CDR3 is CASSVAKTGQAPNEQFF. CDR3 DNA: TGTGCCAGCAGCGTAGCTAAGACGGGACAGGCCCCCAATGAGCAGTTCTTC. The genes are TRBV9 and TRBJ2-1; 8 bases fit TRBD1. The V and J ends lost 0 bases and 6 bases, in that order; junction bases with no gene match: 11. There are 17 residues in the CDR3. CDR1 is SGDLS and CDR2 is YYNGEE in the germline V gene. Based on the CDR3 plus reference TRBV9 and TRBJ2-1, the full variable domain is DSGVTQTPKHLITATGQRVTLRCSPRSGDLSVYWYQQSLDQGLQFLIQYYNGEERAKGNILERFSAQQFPDLHSELNLSSLELGDSALYFCASSVAKTGQAPNEQFFGPGTRLTVL.

The chain carries TRBV3-1 (or the pseudogene TRBV3-2) and TRBJ1-5, with TRBD1 identical over 7 bases. The J segment lost 5 bases and the V segment lost 5 bases, leaving 9 bases of the junction unmatched. This CDR3 is built from 15 residues. The germline gives CDR1 LGHDT, CDR2 YNNKEL (reference sequence). The CDR3 here is CASSFTGTVDQPQHF. The CDR3 coding sequence is TGTGCCAGCAGCTTTACCGGGACAGTGGATCAGCCCCAGCATTTT.

V gene TRBV7-9 combines with J gene TRBJ1-3; no clear D gene. Per the germline V gene, CDR1 is SEHNR and CDR2 is FQNEAQ (reference sequence). This CDR3 contains 13 residues. Trimming left V 4 bases short and J 4 bases short, with 8 bases between. The CDR3, as DNA: TGTGCCAGCAGCTCGTACGGGGGAAACACCATATATTTT. Translated, it gives CASSSYGGNTIYF.

V gene TRBV11-2 combines with J gene TRBJ2-7; no clear D gene. CDR1 is SGHAT and CDR2 is FQNNGV in the germline V gene. The V end was cut by 0 bases, the J end by 7 bases, with 10 bases between. The CDR3 runs to 13 residues. CDR3 in DNA: TGTGCCAGCAGCTTAGAGAACAGCCCGGAGCAGTACTTC. Its protein product is CASSLENSPEQYF. The full variable domain, with the rest looked up from reference TRBV11-2 and TRBJ2-7, is EAGVAQSPRYKIIEKRQSVAFWCNPISGHATLYWYQQILGQGPKLLIQFQNNGVVDDSQLPKDRFSAERLKGVDSTLKIQPAKLEDSAVYLCASSLENSPEQYFGPGTRLTVT.

This chain links TRBV5-1 with TRBJ2-7; 8 bases are shared with TRBD2. J was trimmed by 2 bases and V by 4 bases; bases with no gene match: 8. Germline V gene sequence: CDR1 SGHRS, CDR2 YFSETQ. The CDR3 contains 15 residues. The CDR3 loop is CASSIQTSDTYEQYF. CDR3 DNA sequence: TGCGCCAGCAGCATACAGACTAGCGATACCTACGAGCAGTACTTC.

The rearrangement uses TRBV7-9 and TRBJ2-7, with 8 bases that match TRBD2. Trimming cost V 7 bases and J 0 bases; bases outside gene matches: 11. The CDR3 contains 16 residues. Germline V CDR1 and CDR2: SEHNR, FQNEAQ (reference sequence). The CDR3 is CASIKLRGGSSYEQYF. As DNA, the CDR3 is TGTGCCAGCATTAAACTTCGGGGGGGAAGCTCCTACGAGCAGTACTTC.

The chain uses TRBV5-5 and TRBJ2-5; 10 bases align to TRBD2. V dropped 4 bases and J dropped 2; count of bases not matched to a gene: 2. The V gene's germline CDR1 is SGHKS and CDR2 YYEKEE (reference sequence). The CDR3 has 14 amino acids. In DNA, the CDR3 is TGTGCCAGCAGCGGAGCGGGAGGGCAAGAGACCCAGTACTTC. It yields the protein CASSGAGGQETQYF.

The chain joins TRBV6-2 or TRBV6-3 to TRBJ2-2, with 7 bases aligning to TRBD1. From germline, CDR1 is MNHEY and CDR2 SVGEGT. The J segment lost 6 bases and the V segment lost 5 bases, leaving 0 bases of the junction unmatched. This CDR3 comprises 12 residues. CDR3 DNA sequence: TGTGCCAGCAGTCAGGGGGCCGGGGAGCTGTTTTTT. It translates to CASSQGAGELFF.

The rearrangement uses TRBV3-1 (or the pseudogene TRBV3-2) and TRBJ1-1; D not resolved. V shed 5 bases and J shed 3 bases, with 7 bases lying between them. Germline loops: CDR1 LGHDT, CDR2 YNNKEL (reference sequence). This CDR3 is built from 12 residues. The CDR3 loop is CASSAHDTEAFF. The DNA for the CDR3 is TGTGCCAGCAGCGCACACGACACTGAAGCTTTCTTT.

The gene calls are TRBV30 and TRBJ2-3; D perhaps matches TRBD2 (5 bases). The CDR3 runs 17 residues. The ends were cut back, 0 bases at V and 0 bases at J, with 16 bases in the middle. In germline, CDR1 is GTSNPN, CDR2 SVGIG (reference sequence). CDR3 region: CAWSVGGRRASTDTQYF. CDR3 DNA: TGTGCCTGGAGTGTCGGCGGTCGGCGGGCTAGCACAGATACGCAGTATTTT.

This sequence joins TRBV9 and TRBJ2-7; TRBD2 might be the D (6 bases). Trimming left V 4 bases short and J 5 bases short, with 13 bases between. Per the germline V gene, CDR1 is SGDLS and CDR2 is YYNGEE. The CDR3 has 13 amino acids. CDR3 DNA sequence: TGTGCCAGCAGCAGGCGGGAAATCAACGAGCAGTACTTC. Its translation is CASSRREINEQYF.